The 32 T cell receptor beta chains below were found in one sample sequenced in a study of T cell responses to AZD1222 COVID-19 vaccine. TCRdb keeps only in-frame clones here, not all; method: immunoSEQ multiplex PCR. The table records approximately 83,000 clones, 75% to 95% of them present only once. Sequenced material: peripheral blood, taken on day 0 of MenACWY control vaccination. Every receptor here comes from an adult in good health.

J is TRBJ1-5 and V is TRBV7-9, with D possibly being TRBD1 (5 bases). The CDR3 sequence is 13 residues long. Trimming left V 4 bases short and J 5 bases short, with 9 bases between. In germline, CDR1 is SEHNR, CDR2 FQNEAQ (reference sequence). The CDR3 DNA follows: TGTGCCAGCAGCTCGGGACTTGATCAGCCCCAGCATTTT. Protein sequence: CASSSGLDQPQHF.

The chain has TRBV30 and TRBJ1-1; TRBD1 agrees at 8 bases. CDR1 and CDR2 from the germline V gene are GTSNPN and SVGIG (reference sequence). The CDR3 is 14 residues long. J lost 5 bases, V lost 3 bases, and 8 bases had no gene match. CDR3 loop: CAWRKRTGFTEAFF. The CDR3 DNA is TGTGCCTGGAGAAAGAGGACAGGGTTTACTGAAGCTTTCTTT. The whole variable domain, remainder taken from reference TRBV30 and TRBJ1-1, is SQTIHQWPATLVQPVGSPLSLECTVEGTSNPNLYWYRQAAGRGLQLLFYSVGIGQISSEVPQNLSASRPQDRQFILSSKKLLLSDSGFYLCAWRKRTGFTEAFFGQGTRLTVV.

The chain combines TRBV13 with TRBJ2-3; 7 bases align to TRBD1. The CDR3 is 16 residues long. Germline loops: CDR1 PRHDT, CDR2 FYEKMQ (reference sequence). J was trimmed by 2 bases and V by 0 bases; bases with no gene match: 5. The CDR3 sequence: CASSLGATGPTDTQYF. Written as DNA, the CDR3 is TGTGCCAGCAGCTTAGGCGCGACAGGGCCCACAGATACGCAGTATTTT.

The chain combines TRBV7-8 with TRBJ1-1; D unresolved. The CDR3 totals 14 residues. The V end lost 6 bases, the J end lost 1 base, and 12 bases lay between the germline ends. Germline CDR1 is SGHVS and CDR2 is FQNEAQ. This CDR3 is CASSYFSANTEAFF. The CDR3 nucleotides read TGTGCCAGCAGTTATTTTTCGGCGAACACTGAAGCTTTCTTT.

The chain is built from TRBV10-1 and TRBJ1-6; D possibly corresponds to TRBD1 (6 bases). The germline V gene has CDR1 WNHNN and CDR2 SYGVQD (reference sequence). This CDR3 contains 13 residues. V lost 5 bases, J lost 14 bases, and 16 bases lay in between. The CDR3 bases are TGCGCCAGCAGTTGGACAGAGGGGAGCACCCTCCACTTT. This codes for CASSWTEGSTLHF.

The chain is built from TRBV27 and TRBJ2-7, with TRBD2 as a possible D gene (6 bases). CDR3 size: 15 residues. Germline loops: CDR1 MNHEY, CDR2 SMNVEV (reference sequence). The ends were cut back, 5 bases at V and 4 bases at J, with 18 bases in the middle. CDR3 residues: CASSPLNRGGYEQYF. The CDR3 DNA follows: TGTGCCAGCAGTCCCTTAAACCGCGGAGGGTACGAGCAGTACTTC.

The chain combines TRBV13 with TRBJ2-2; TRBD2 is a possible D gene (5 bases). This CDR3 region has 11 residues. V was trimmed by 5 bases and J by 8 bases, leaving 6 bases between them. CDR1 and CDR2 from the germline V gene are PRHDT and FYEKMQ (reference sequence). The CDR3 DNA reads TGTGCCAGCAGCACTAGAGGGGAGCTGTTTTTT. Protein sequence: CASSTRGELFF.

V gene TRBV10-2 combines with J gene TRBJ2-1, with TRBD2 matching 7 bases. The CDR3 loop spans 13 amino acids. The V and J ends lost 10 bases and 2 bases, in that order; junction bases with no gene match: 5. CDR1 and CDR2 (germline): WSHSY, SAAADI. The CDR3 region has the DNA TGCGCCACCGGGCTAGCGGCCTACAATGAGCAGTTCTTC. This translates into CATGLAAYNEQFF.

The rearrangement links TRBV20-1 to TRBJ2-7; unclear D gene. CDR3 length: 11 residues. Germline V gene lookup returns CDR1 DFQATT and CDR2 SNEGSKA (reference sequence). The DNA of the CDR3 is TGCAGCTTGACAACCTCTTACGAGCAGTACTTC. Protein: CSLTTSYEQYF.

V is TRBV10-3 and J is TRBJ1-6; 7 nucleotides agree with TRBD1. The CDR3 has 15 residues. Germline CDR1 ENHRY, CDR2 SYGVKD. Trimming removed 6 bases from V and 6 bases from J; junction bases left unmatched: 8. DNA for the CDR3: TGTGCCATCAGGGGGGGGGACAGCAGTAATTCACCCCTCCACTTT. Residues: CAIRGGDSSNSPLHF.

This clone was detected only once. The genes are TRBV28 and TRBJ2-7; D perhaps matches TRBD1 (6 bases). The CDR3 consists of 17 residues. Trimming removed 7 bases at V and 1 base at J, with 23 bases between. Per the germline V gene, CDR1 is MDHEN and CDR2 is SYDVKM. The CDR3 DNA reads as TGTGCCAGCATACCCCCTATCGGGGACAAAAGATCCTACGAGCAGTACTTC. Translated: CASIPPIGDKRSYEQYF.

This chain connects TRBV2 to TRBJ2-7; D may be TRBD1 or TRBD2 (5 bases each). This CDR3 region has 14 residues. V was pared by 6 bases and J by 3 bases, with 15 bases between. CDR1 is SNHLY, CDR2 FYNNEI, per germline. The CDR3: CASRDPGPNYEQYF. DNA of the CDR3: TGTGCCAGCAGGGACCCGGGACCCAACTACGAGCAGTACTTC.

The chain couples TRBV9 to TRBJ1-1; D is undetermined. The CDR3 is made up of 12 amino acids. Trimming took off 7 bases at V and 1 base at J, with 8 bases between the two ends. From germline, CDR1 is SGDLS and CDR2 YYNGEE. The CDR3 DNA reads as TGTGCCAGCGCGAGGGAGAACACTGAAGCTTTCTTT. It specifies CASARENTEAFF.

V is TRBV2 and J is TRBJ2-3; D perhaps matches TRBD2 (6 bases). The V gene lost 6 bases and the J gene lost 3 bases, with 13 bases spanning the gap. Germline assignment: CDR1 SNHLY and CDR2 FYNNEI. This CDR3 spans 14 amino acids. The CDR3 loop reads CASRLGEVTDTQYF. CDR3 in DNA: TGTGCCAGCAGGTTGGGGGAGGTTACAGATACGCAGTATTTT.

The V and J genes are TRBV5-5 and TRBJ2-2; D call uncertain. Germline loops: CDR1 SGHKS, CDR2 YYEKEE (reference sequence). V lost 0 bases, J lost 5 bases, and 11 bases lay in between. This CDR3 is built from 15 residues. CDR3 residues: CASSLGGFRTGELFF. In DNA form, the CDR3 reads TGTGCCAGCAGCTTGGGCGGCTTTCGGACCGGGGAGCTGTTTTTT.

This clone was seen more than once but under ten times. This chain connects TRBV5-4 to TRBJ2-2; the match to TRBD2 covers 7 bases. Germline V CDR1 and CDR2: SGHNT, YYREEE (reference sequence). The trim removed 5 bases at V and 5 bases at J, leaving 6 bases unmatched. The CDR3 totals 14 residues. The CDR3 DNA sequence: TGTGCCAGCAGTCTAGCGGTTGCAACCGGGGAGCTGTTTTTT. It yields the protein CASSLAVATGELFF. Filled out from reference TRBV5-4 and TRBJ2-2, the complete variable domain reads ETGVTQSPTHLIKTRGQQVTLRCSSQSGHNTVSWYQQALGQGPQFIFQYYREEENGRGNFPPRFSGLQFPNYSSELNVNALELDDSALYLCASSLAVATGELFFGEGSRLTVL.

This clone occurred once. The chain has TRBV6-2 or TRBV6-3 and TRBJ2-1; D not resolved. The V and J ends lost 1 base and 6 bases respectively, with 7 bases between them. The length of the CDR3 is 13 residues. Germline lookup yields CDR1 MNHEY and CDR2 SVGEGT. The DNA of the CDR3 is TGTGCCAGCAGTTACTTCCTTTTCAATGAGCAGTTCTTC. It codes for CASSYFLFNEQFF.

The genes are TRBV12-3 or TRBV12-4 and TRBJ1-2; D is possibly TRBD1 (5 bases). The length of the CDR3 is 12 residues. Trimming took off 5 bases at V and 4 bases at J, with 8 bases between the two ends. As DNA, the CDR3 is TGTGCCAGCAGTGGGGACGGCTATGGCTACACCTTC. Translating it yields CASSGDGYGYTF.

The V and J genes are TRBV6-5 and TRBJ2-2; tentatively, D is TRBD1 (6 bases). Germline values: CDR1 MNHEY, CDR2 SVGAGI. The CDR3 runs to 15 residues. V was shortened by 6 bases and J by 2 bases, with 13 bases between the two germline ends. DNA of the CDR3: TGTGCCAGCAGCGAGACAGGAGTCAACACCGGGGAGCTGTTTTTT. Its protein product is CASSETGVNTGELFF.

The chain recombines TRBV27 with TRBJ1-3; D gene ambiguous. The germline V gene has CDR1 MNHEY and CDR2 SMNVEV (reference sequence). CDR3 length equals 15 residues. V was cut by 0 bases and J by 2 bases, with 8 bases left in between. CDR3: CASSLSYSTGNTIYF. The DNA of the CDR3 is TGTGCCAGCAGTTTATCGTACAGTACTGGAAACACCATATATTTT.

The chain joins TRBV5-5 to TRBJ2-7; D is possibly TRBD2 (5 bases). The germline gives CDR1 SGHKS, CDR2 YYEKEE (reference sequence). The CDR3 extends over 15 amino acids. V was trimmed by 4 bases and J by 2 bases, leaving 16 bases between them. CDR3 amino acids: CASSEVDTEAYEQYF. The CDR3 nucleotides are TGTGCCAGCAGCGAGGTCGACACGGAGGCCTACGAGCAGTACTTC.

By its share, this clone is medium-sized (0.01 to 0.1%). The chain joins TRBV13 to TRBJ1-1; D is ambiguous. Germline assignment: CDR1 PRHDT and CDR2 FYEKMQ (reference sequence). The CDR3 is 13 amino acids. With 1 base removed from V and 5 bases from J, the gap between germline ends came to 8 bases. The CDR3 DNA reads as TGTGCCAGCAGCTTAGAAGGTCGGACTGAAGCTTTCTTT. Translating gives CASSLEGRTEAFF. The full variable domain, its missing parts supplied by reference TRBV13 and TRBJ1-1, is AAGVIQSPRHLIKEKRETATLKCYPIPRHDTVYWYQQGPGQDPQFLISFYEKMQSDKGSIPDRFSAQQFSDYHSELNMSSLELGDSALYFCASSLEGRTEAFFGQGTRLTVV.

The chain has TRBV18 and TRBJ1-3; D is undetermined. This CDR3 is built from 17 residues. Trimming took 0 bases from V and 3 from J, leaving 15 bases between them. CDR1 and CDR2 from the germline V gene are KGHSH and LQKENI. The DNA of the CDR3 is TGTGCCAGCTCACCACCGGGAGGGCCTTCGGGTGGAAACACCATATATTTT. Translated: CASSPPGGPSGGNTIYF.

The chain recombines TRBV19 with TRBJ2-7, with D maybe TRBD1 (5 bases). Trimming cost V 4 bases and J 5 bases, with 21 bases left between them. From germline, CDR1 is LNHDA and CDR2 SQIVND (reference sequence). The CDR3 covers 16 residues. CDR3: CASSKPKGNERHEQYF. The CDR3 coding sequence is TGTGCCAGTAGTAAGCCCAAGGGGAACGAACGGCACGAGCAGTACTTC.

This chain's CDR3 is CASSQDLGYTAGELNEQFF. The CDR3 coding sequence is TGCGCCAGCAGCCAAGATCTAGGATATACAGCGGGAGAGCTCAATGAGCAGTTCTTC. The rearrangement joins TRBV4-3 to TRBJ2-1, with 8 bases aligning to TRBD2. After removal of 0 bases from V and 6 bases from J, the junction contained 16 bases not matched to a gene. The CDR3 spans 19 residues. Germline V lookup: CDR1 LGHNA, CDR2 YSLEER.

This chain connects TRBV5-6 to TRBJ1-1; 9 nucleotides align to TRBD1. V lost 4 bases, J lost 3 bases, and 4 bases stayed unmatched. Per germline, CDR1 SGHDT and CDR2 YYEEEE. The CDR3 is 14 amino acids. Here the CDR3 DNA reads TGTGCCAGCAGCGGGGACAGGGTATACACTGAAGCTTTCTTT. Protein sequence: CASSGDRVYTEAFF. Variable domain in full (rest from reference TRBV5-6 and TRBJ1-1): DAGVTQSPTHLIKTRGQQVTLRCSPKSGHDTVSWYQQALGQGPQFIFQYYEEEERQRGNFPDRFSGHQFPNYSSELNVNALLLGDSALYLCASSGDRVYTEAFFGQGTRLTVV.

This clone was found once. The chain combines TRBV19 with TRBJ2-3; D possibly corresponds to TRBD2 (6 bases). CDR3 length equals 14 residues. Trimming stripped 0 bases from V and 4 bases from J, with 8 bases between. The germline V gene encodes CDR1 LNHDA and CDR2 SQIVND (reference sequence). The CDR3 DNA is TGTGCCAGTAGTATAGACGGGAGATCAGATACGCAGTATTTT. Residues: CASSIDGRSDTQYF.

The V call is TRBV5-1, the J call TRBJ1-1, with D perhaps matching TRBD1 (5 bases). Germline CDR1 SGHRS, CDR2 YFSETQ. This CDR3 is built from 15 residues. Trimming pared 5 bases from V and 4 bases from J, leaving 18 bases between. The chain's CDR3 is CASSSTGGQVTEAFF. In DNA, the CDR3 is TGCGCCAGCAGTTCAACGGGGGGTCAGGTCACTGAAGCTTTCTTT.

The chain couples TRBV4-2 to TRBJ2-7; D is uncertain. CDR3 length: 15 residues. The V and J ends lost 1 base and 0 bases respectively, with 10 bases between them. The V gene's germline CDR1 is LGHNA and CDR2 YNFKEQ. CDR3 coding DNA: TGTGCCAGCAGCCAAGCGGATTCAAGCTCCTACGAGCAGTACTTC. It specifies CASSQADSSSYEQYF.

V gene TRBV18 combines with J gene TRBJ1-1; 7 nucleotides match TRBD1. Trimming removed 4 bases from V and 4 bases from J; junction bases left unmatched: 12. The CDR3 length is 16 residues. CDR1 and CDR2 from the germline V gene are KGHSH and LQKENI. In DNA form, the CDR3 reads TGTGCCAGCTCACGAGTACAGGGGAAATCGGGCACTGAAGCTTTCTTT. This gives the protein CASSRVQGKSGTEAFF.

The chain uses TRBV7-6 and TRBJ2-1; D ambiguous. The CDR3 sequence is 15 residues long. V was trimmed by 5 bases and J by 0 bases, leaving 11 bases between them. Per the germline V gene, CDR1 is SGHVS and CDR2 is FNYEAQ. CDR3 amino acids: CASSPDLSSYNEQFF. CDR3 DNA sequence: TGTGCCAGCAGCCCCGACCTTAGCTCCTACAATGAGCAGTTCTTC. The entire variable domain, with the rest obtained from reference TRBV7-6 and TRBJ2-1, is as follows: GAGVSQSPRYKVTKRGQDVALRCDPISGHVSLYWYRQALGQGPEFLTYFNYEAQQDKSGLPNDRFSAERPEGSISTLTIQRTEQRDSAMYRCASSPDLSSYNEQFFGPGTRLTVL.

The CDR3 protein is CASSVGSGTSGELFF. CDR3 DNA: TGTGCCAGCAGCGTTGGGTCAGGGACCTCCGGGGAGCTGTTTTTT. The rearrangement links TRBV9 to TRBJ2-2; D may match TRBD1 or TRBD2 (5 bases each). The germline V gene encodes CDR1 SGDLS and CDR2 YYNGEE. The V end was cut by 2 bases, the J end by 6 bases, with 14 bases between. The CDR3 is made up of 15 amino acids.